Listed below are T cell receptor beta chains from one sample, sequenced in a study of beta chain features in type 1 diabetes. Libraries were prepared by immunoSEQ multiplex PCR; TCRdb keeps only in-frame clonotypes and omits some of them. This sample has about 240,000 clones, with roughly 30% found just once. Sequenced sample: central memory CD4+ T cells from blood. The receptors originated from a man aged 25 to 40 in good health. The CDR3 runs from the conserved cysteine through the conserved F or W. The D gene is left open where the match is weak. Clone size, where shown, is once, few, many, or a class for clones that have expanded.

clone_size j_call v_call d_call cdr3_nt cdr3_aa
NA TRBJ2-1 TRBV7-2 TRBD2 TGTGCCAGCCGGGGATTAGCGGGAGTTGGGGAGCAGTTCTTC CASRGLAGVGEQFF
NA TRBJ2-6 TRBV2 NA TGTGCCAGCAGCCCCAACCCTGGGGCCAACGTCCTGACTTTC CASSPNPGANVLTF
few TRBJ2-5 TRBV30 TRBD2 TGTGCCTGGAGGCCGGGACTAGCGGTAGAGACCCAGTACTTC CAWRPGLAVETQYF
few TRBJ2-7 TRBV4-3 NA TGCGCCAGCAGCCAAGGTTTATCTCAGGGGAGCTACGAGCAGTACTTC CASSQGLSQGSYEQYF
NA TRBJ2-5 TRBV6-1 NA TGTGCCAGCAGTGAAAATTGGGAGACCCAGTACTTC CASSENWETQYF
NA TRBJ2-1 TRBV6-1 NA TGTGCCAGCAGTAAACCTTCAGCTAACAATGAGCAGTTCTTC CASSKPSANNEQFF
few TRBJ2-5 TRBV14 NA TGTGCCAGCAGCCAATTTACCGGGACCCAAGAGACCCAGTACTTC CASSQFTGTQETQYF
NA TRBJ1-6 TRBV25-1 NA TGTGCCAGCTCCGACAGGCTGGGTTCACCCCTCCACTTT CASSDRLGSPLHF
NA TRBJ2-2 TRBV30 TRBD2 TGTGCCTGGACGTCGGCGGGACTAGCGGGGGTCATCAACACCGGGGAGCTGTTTTTT CAWTSAGLAGVINTGELFF
NA TRBJ2-1 TRBV6-6 TRBD2 TGTGCCAGCAGTTACAGTCGGCGGACTAGGGTTCATGAGCAGTTCTTC CASSYSRRTRVHEQFF
few TRBJ2-1 TRBV5-1 NA TGCGCCAGCAGCTTGGGGGTGACAGCTTCCTACAATGAGCAGTTCTTC CASSLGVTASYNEQFF
NA TRBJ1-3 TRBV5-1 NA TGCGCCAGCAGCTTGGCCTTGGACTCTGGAAACACCATATATTTT CASSLALDSGNTIYF
NA TRBJ2-1 TRBV20-1 NA TGCAGTGCAGGCGTAAACAATGAGCAGTTCTTC CSAGVNNEQFF
few TRBJ2-3 TRBV11-3 TRBD2 TGTGCCAGCAGCTTTGGGACTAGCGGAGATACGCAGTATTTT CASSFGTSGDTQYF
few TRBJ2-3 TRBV4-3 NA TGCGCCAGCAGCCAAGATTACCCGCACACAGATACGCAGTATTTT CASSQDYPHTDTQYF
NA TRBJ2-2 TRBV30 NA TGTGCCTGGAGGGTACTGTCGGTGAACACCGGGGAGCTGTTTTTT CAWRVLSVNTGELFF
few TRBJ1-2 TRBV30 NA TGTGCCTGGAAAAGAGCTAACTATGGCTACACCTTC CAWKRANYGYTF
few TRBJ2-7 TRBV7-9 TRBD2 TGTGCCACCAGCGTACTAGCGGGGCCCTACGAGCAGTACTTC CATSVLAGPYEQYF
NA TRBJ2-7 TRBV18 NA TGTGCCAGCTCACCGGGCAGTGGGAGCTCCTACGAGCAGTACTTC CASSPGSGSSYEQYF
NA TRBJ2-1 TRBV7-2 NA TGTGCCAGCAGCTTAGTAGTGAACAGGCATGAGCAGTTCTTC CASSLVVNRHEQFF
NA TRBJ2-7 TRBV18 TRBD1 TGTGCCAGCTCACCTGGAGACAGGGGGGAAGGCGAGCAGTACTTC CASSPGDRGEGEQYF
NA TRBJ2-1 TRBV30 TRBD2 TGTGCTGGGGGACTAGCGCACTACAATGAGCAGTTCTTC CAGGLAHYNEQFF
NA TRBJ2-3 TRBV6-1 TRBD2 TGTGCCAGCAAGCGGGACTCCCGATATACGCAGTATTTT CASKRDSRYTQYF
few TRBJ2-3 TRBV4-2 NA TGTGCCAGCAGCCAATCCCTCCTCACAGATACGCAGTATTTT CASSQSLLTDTQYF
NA TRBJ2-7 TRBV10-2 NA TGCGCCAGCAGTGTAGGGCAGAACTCCTACGAGCAGTACTTC CASSVGQNSYEQYF
NA TRBJ1-2 TRBV6-6 NA TGTGCCAGCAGAGTTACAGGAGAGGACGGCTACACCTTC CASRVTGEDGYTF
NA TRBJ2-1 TRBV7-2 NA TGTGCCAGCAGCTTAGGGGCGCACGAGCAGTTCTTC CASSLGAHEQFF
few TRBJ2-5 TRBV5-6 TRBD1 TGTGCCAGCAGCTCAGGCAGGGGGCTTGTGACCCAGTACTTC CASSSGRGLVTQYF
NA TRBJ1-2 TRBV4-3 NA TGCGCCAGCAGCCAAGATTACCAGGCTAACTATGGCTACACCTTC CASSQDYQANYGYTF
NA TRBJ1-1 TRBV30 NA TGTGCCCTGGACCGGGGTCTGGGTGGAGTGAACACTGAAGCTTTCTTT CALDRGLGGVNTEAFF
once TRBJ2-5 TRBV7-6 TRBD1 TGTGCCAGCAGCTCGCTGACAGGGGGTGCCGAGACCCAGTACTTC CASSSLTGGAETQYF
few TRBJ2-7 TRBV7-2 TRBD1 TGTGCCAGCAGCAGAGCTGCAGACAGGGGCTACGAGCAGTACTTC CASSRAADRGYEQYF
NA TRBJ1-2 TRBV5-4 NA TGTGCCAGCAGCTTGGAACCCATGGTAGTTAACTATGGCTACACCTTC CASSLEPMVVNYGYTF
few TRBJ1-6 TRBV5-5 NA TGTGCCAGCAGCTTGGTACAGAGGGATTCACCCCTCCACTTT CASSLVQRDSPLHF
NA TRBJ2-3 TRBV9 NA TGTGCCAGCAGCGTAGCCTCTAGGGGCACAGATACGCAGTATTTT CASSVASRGTDTQYF